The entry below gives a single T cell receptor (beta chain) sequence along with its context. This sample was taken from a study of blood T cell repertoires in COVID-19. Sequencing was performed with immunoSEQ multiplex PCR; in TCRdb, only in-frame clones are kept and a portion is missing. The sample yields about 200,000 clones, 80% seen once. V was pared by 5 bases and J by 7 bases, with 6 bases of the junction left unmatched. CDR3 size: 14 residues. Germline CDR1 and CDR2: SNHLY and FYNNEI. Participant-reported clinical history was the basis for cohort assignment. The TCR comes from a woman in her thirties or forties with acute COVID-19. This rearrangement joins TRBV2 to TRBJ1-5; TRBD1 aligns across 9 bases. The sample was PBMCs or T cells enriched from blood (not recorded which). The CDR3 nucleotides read TGTGCCAGCAGTCCGGACAGGGGACGGCAGCCCCAGCATTTT. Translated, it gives CASSPDRGRQPQHF.